The source of this T cell receptor beta chain is a study of T cell responses to AZD1222 COVID-19 vaccine. The germline gives CDR1 LNHDA, CDR2 SQIVND (reference sequence). The ends were cut back, 3 bases at V and 1 base at J, with 10 bases in the middle. CDR3 length: 15 residues. Produced via immunoSEQ multiplex PCR; TCRdb's table is partial and in-frame only. This sample yields tens of thousands of clones, of which approximately 83% are seen a single time; around 3.5% belongs to the top ten. This sequence joins TRBV19 and TRBJ1-3, with D unresolved. The specimen was peripheral blood, collected 28 days after the second AZD1222 dose. This TCR was recovered from an adult who received the AZD1222 COVID-19 vaccine. The CDR3 protein is CASSIPDRSGNTIYF. The CDR3 nucleotides read TGTGCCAGTAGTATCCCGGACCGGTCTGGAAACACCATATATTTT.